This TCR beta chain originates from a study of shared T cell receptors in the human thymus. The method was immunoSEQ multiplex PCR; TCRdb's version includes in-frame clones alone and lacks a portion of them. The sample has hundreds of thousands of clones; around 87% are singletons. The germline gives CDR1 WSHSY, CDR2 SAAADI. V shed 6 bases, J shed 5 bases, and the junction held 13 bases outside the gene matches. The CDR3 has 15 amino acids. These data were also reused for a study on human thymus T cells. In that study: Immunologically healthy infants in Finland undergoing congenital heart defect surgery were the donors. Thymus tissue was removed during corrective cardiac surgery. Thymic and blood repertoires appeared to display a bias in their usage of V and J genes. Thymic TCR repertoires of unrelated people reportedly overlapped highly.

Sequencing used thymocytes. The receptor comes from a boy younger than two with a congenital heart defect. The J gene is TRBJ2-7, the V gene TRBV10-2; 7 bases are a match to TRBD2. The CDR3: CASREGHGTIHEQYF. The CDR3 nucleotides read TGCGCCAGCAGAGAGGGGCACGGGACTATCCACGAGCAGTACTTC.